One TCR beta chain is described in this entry. Antigen specificity is unknown. Germline V gives CDR1 LNHNV, CDR2 YYDKDF (reference sequence). J gave up 4 bases and V 3 bases, and 7 bases lay outside the gene matches. This CDR3 contains 18 residues. TCRdb's table, derived via immunoSEQ multiplex PCR, lists solely in-frame clones and lacks some. The data contain roughly 17,000 clones, under 95% of them singletons. No neoadjuvant therapy was given to the selected pancreatic ductal adenocarcinoma patients before their surgery. The sample belongs to a study of T cells in pancreatic ductal adenocarcinoma. Overall study findings and caveats: Tumor samples had fewer productive templates and 6.5 to 10-fold fewer unique clonotypes than blood. Mean clonality was about 0.11 in tumors and 0.065 to 0.075 in blood, not significantly different. Tumors hold more CD45RO+ effector T cells, which may bias toward lower diversity. This surgical cohort overrepresents the minority presenting with early-stage disease.

The source is a human donor with pancreatic ductal adenocarcinoma. The chain employs TRBV15 and TRBJ2-1; 15 nucleotides match TRBD2. Sequencing used PBMCs. CDR3 region: CATSRDGGLAGGYNEQFF. The CDR3 region has the DNA TGTGCCACCAGCAGGGATGGGGGACTAGCGGGAGGTTACAATGAGCAGTTCTTC.